The sequence of this TCR beta chain was determined in a study of blood T cell repertoires in COVID-19. Study summary: The origin of the acute and convalescent COVID-19 samples was the United States, Italy and Spain. In each case, the material was cDNA or gDNA derived from T cells, B-cell-depleted T cells, or PBMCs.

As processed by the authors: By means of reference gene primer amplification, nucleated cell counts were estimated. The protocol was immunoSEQ multiplex PCR, while the TCRdb copy is restricted to in-frame clones and leaves out a portion. V and J calls and clone size are as listed in that table; D and trimming were resolved from the DNA. The data show some 75,000 clones, about 88% seen once. V lost 9 bases and J 4 bases, leaving 16 bases between the germline ends. Germline assignment: CDR1 LNHDA and CDR2 SQIVND (reference sequence). The CDR3 covers 14 residues. The chain employs TRBV19 and TRBJ1-5, with unresolved D. The clonotype comes from a man between 65 and 85 years old with active or convalescent COVID-19. Sequencing used peripheral blood. CDR3 protein: CASREASFNQPQHF. DNA of the CDR3: TGTGCCAGCCGAGAGGCAAGCTTTAATCAGCCCCAGCATTTT.